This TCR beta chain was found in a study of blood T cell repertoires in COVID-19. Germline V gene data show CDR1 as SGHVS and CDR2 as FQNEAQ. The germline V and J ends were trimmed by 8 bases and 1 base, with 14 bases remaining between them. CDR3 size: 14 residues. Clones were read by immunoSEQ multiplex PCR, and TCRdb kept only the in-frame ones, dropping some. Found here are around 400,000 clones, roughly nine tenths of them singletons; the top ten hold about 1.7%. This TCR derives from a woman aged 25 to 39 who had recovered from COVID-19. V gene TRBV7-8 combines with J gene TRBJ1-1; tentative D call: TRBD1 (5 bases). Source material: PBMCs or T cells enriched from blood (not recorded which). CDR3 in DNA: TGTGCCAGCCAGGGCGGTGACGGGAACACTGAAGCTTTCTTT. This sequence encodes CASQGGDGNTEAFF.